This T cell receptor beta chain came from a study of molecular identifiers for immune sequencing clone quantification. TCRdb analysed the PCR reads with MiXCR anew, one entry per CDR3 protein. The sample has over 300,000 distinct CDR3 sequences; roughly 24% are singletons. Regarding the study as a whole: Highly expanded clone sizes could be underestimated through barcode sharing by identical TCR molecules.

Input for naive CD8 libraries was about 18,000 to 1,100,000 sorted cells; the RNA fraction used was 10%, 30% or 50%. Naive CD8 T cells were FACS-sorted by CD8+CD4-CCR7+CD45RA+ markers. The ends lost 5 bases at V and 3 bases at J; junction bases unmatched: 8. This CDR3 is built from 16 residues. Germline CDR1 is LNHNV and CDR2 is YYDKDF (reference sequence). This clonotype has a handful of counts. As yet, its antigen is unknown. The genes are TRBV15 and TRBJ2-3; TRBD1 matches 10 bases. The TCR originated in a human donor in good health. Some libraries in this study had Jurkat cell RNA spiked in. What was sequenced was naive CD8+ T cells from blood, with Jurkat cell RNA spiked in. Subset indicated: FACS-sorted CD8+CD4-CCR7+CD45RA+ naive T cells. The CDR3 sequence is CATSRTGTGVTDTQYF. CDR3 DNA sequence: TGTGCCACCAGCCGCACAGGGACAGGGGTAACAGATACGCAGTATTTT.